This TCR beta chain is from a study of cytomegalovirus exposure and HLA in healthy donors. At the level of the study: Counted in an early data release were about 85 million unique TCRs from HLA-typed donors.

Whole-study results and caveats: A later analysis reportedly found fewer N-insertions in an Asian-associated ancestry cluster than the roughly 680-donor mean. An assumption of roughly uniform sequencing depth across donors underlay the presence/absence analyses.

V dropped 2 bases and J dropped 7 bases, with 11 bases sitting between them. The CDR3 loop spans 13 amino acids. The germline CDR1 and CDR2 sequences are MRHNA and SNTAGT. This clone came up a few times. Its cognate antigen is unknown. PCR employed 60 Vbeta and 13 Jbeta primers. Clones were read by immunoSEQ multiplex PCR, and TCRdb kept only the in-frame ones, dropping some. This table holds 150,000 to 200,000 clones, under 80% found once. V gene TRBV6-4 combines with J gene TRBJ1-2; TRBD1 might be the D (6 bases). Sequenced sample: PBMCs. The sequence came from a woman between 50 and 59 years old in good health and CMV-seropositive. CDR3 loop: CASSDDRLSGYTF. Written as DNA, the CDR3 is TGTGCCAGCAGTGACGACAGGCTTAGTGGCTACACCTTC.